The rows below give T cell receptor beta chains drawn from one sample of a study of T cell responses to AZD1222 COVID-19 vaccine. Sequenced by immunoSEQ multiplex PCR; TCRdb stores in-frame clones only, minus some. The sample has 100,000 to 150,000 clones, more than 80% seen once. The sequencing here drew on peripheral blood, taken on day 0 of AZD1222 vaccination. These receptors all stem from an adult in good health. CDR3s include the opening cysteine and the closing phenylalanine or tryptophan. Fields, in order: clone size, D gene, V gene, J gene, CDR3 protein, CDR3 DNA. A D gene is named only where the DNA matches it firmly. The size entry is marked missing in some rows and otherwise reads once, few, many or a size class.

clone size: medium-sized
D gene: TRBD1
V gene: TRBV6-4
J gene: TRBJ2-2
CDR3 protein: CASSPGQGQTGELFF
CDR3 DNA: TGTGCCAGCAGTCCGGGACAGGGGCAAACCGGGGAGCTGTTTTTT

clone size: .
D gene: .
V gene: TRBV24-1
J gene: TRBJ2-1
CDR3 protein: CATGRSYNEQFF
CDR3 DNA: TGTGCCACCGGCCGCTCCTACAATGAGCAGTTCTTC

clone size: .
D gene: TRBD2
V gene: TRBV5-4
J gene: TRBJ2-3
CDR3 protein: CASSPGLAADTQYF
CDR3 DNA: TGTGCCAGCAGCCCTGGACTAGCGGCAGATACGCAGTATTTT

clone size: .
D gene: .
V gene: TRBV24-1
J gene: TRBJ2-3
CDR3 protein: CATSVSSHLGSTTDTQYF
CDR3 DNA: TGTGCCACCAGTGTCTCCTCCCATTTAGGGAGTACGACGGATACGCAGTATTTT

clone size: .
D gene: TRBD2
V gene: TRBV6-5
J gene: TRBJ2-7
CDR3 protein: CASSPRTSRSSEQYF
CDR3 DNA: TGTGCCAGCAGCCCCCGGACTAGTAGGTCGTCCGAGCAGTACTTC

clone size: .
D gene: .
V gene: TRBV28
J gene: TRBJ1-3
CDR3 protein: CASRRRNTIYF
CDR3 DNA: TGTGCCAGCAGACGACGAAACACCATATATTTT

clone size: .
D gene: .
V gene: TRBV18
J gene: TRBJ2-5
CDR3 protein: CASSPQETQYF
CDR3 DNA: TGTGCCAGCTCACCGCAAGAGACCCAGTACTTC

clone size: .
D gene: TRBD2
V gene: TRBV10-3
J gene: TRBJ2-3
CDR3 protein: CAISVGGGRTDTQYF
CDR3 DNA: TGTGCCATCAGTGTCGGGGGAGGGCGCACAGATACGCAGTATTTT

clone size: .
D gene: TRBD1
V gene: TRBV5-6
J gene: TRBJ1-5
CDR3 protein: CASAGGQGANNQPQHF
CDR3 DNA: TGTGCCAGCGCTGGGGGACAGGGGGCGAACAATCAGCCCCAGCATTTT

clone size: .
D gene: TRBD1
V gene: TRBV5-1
J gene: TRBJ2-6
CDR3 protein: CASSQIRDRVKSGSGANVLTF
CDR3 DNA: TGCGCCAGCAGCCAAATAAGGGACAGGGTTAAATCAGGCTCTGGGGCCAACGTCCTGACTTTC

clone size: once
D gene: .
V gene: TRBV27
J gene: TRBJ1-5
CDR3 protein: CASRTSGSHNQPQHF
CDR3 DNA: TGTGCCAGCAGGACCTCAGGGTCGCACAATCAGCCCCAGCATTTT

clone size: .
D gene: .
V gene: TRBV6-2/TRBV6-3
J gene: TRBJ1-2
CDR3 protein: CASSSIVQGGYTF
CDR3 DNA: TGTGCCAGCAGTTCCATCGTACAGGGTGGCTACACCTTC

clone size: few
D gene: .
V gene: TRBV28
J gene: TRBJ1-2
CDR3 protein: CASSLSLYGYTF
CDR3 DNA: TGTGCCAGCAGTTTGTCCTTATATGGCTACACCTTC

clone size: .
D gene: TRBD2
V gene: TRBV30
J gene: TRBJ2-5
CDR3 protein: CAWTGLADLQETQYF
CDR3 DNA: TGTGCCTGGACCGGACTAGCGGACCTACAAGAGACCCAGTACTTC

clone size: once
D gene: .
V gene: TRBV19
J gene: TRBJ1-5
CDR3 protein: CASSGDPLSNQPQHF
CDR3 DNA: TGTGCCAGTAGTGGGGATCCCCTCAGCAATCAGCCCCAGCATTTT

clone size: few
D gene: .
V gene: TRBV4-2
J gene: TRBJ2-1
CDR3 protein: CASSQARERRLHQFF
CDR3 DNA: TGTGCCAGCAGCCAAGCACGGGAGCGGAGGCTACACCAGTTCTTC

clone size: .
D gene: TRBD1
V gene: TRBV7-2
J gene: TRBJ1-2
CDR3 protein: CASSFRTGAVNGYTF
CDR3 DNA: TGTGCCAGCAGCTTTCGGACAGGGGCAGTGAATGGCTACACCTTC

clone size: .
D gene: .
V gene: TRBV19
J gene: TRBJ2-2
CDR3 protein: CASSIGAGAANTGELFF
CDR3 DNA: TGTGCCAGTAGTATCGGAGCAGGGGCTGCGAACACCGGGGAGCTGTTTTTT

clone size: .
D gene: .
V gene: TRBV5-1
J gene: TRBJ1-1
CDR3 protein: CASTAEYMNTEAFF
CDR3 DNA: TGCGCCAGCACGGCGGAGTATATGAACACTGAAGCTTTCTTT

clone size: .
D gene: TRBD1
V gene: TRBV3-1/TRBV3-2
J gene: TRBJ1-2
CDR3 protein: CASSQGGTGYGYTF
CDR3 DNA: TGTGCCAGCAGCCAAGGTGGGACAGGCTATGGCTACACCTTC

clone size: .
D gene: .
V gene: TRBV11-3
J gene: TRBJ1-1
CDR3 protein: CASSLGANTEAFF
CDR3 DNA: TGTGCCAGCAGCTTAGGGGCGAACACTGAAGCTTTCTTT

clone size: once
D gene: .
V gene: TRBV6-2/TRBV6-3
J gene: TRBJ2-7
CDR3 protein: CASSYGGSYEQYF
CDR3 DNA: TGTGCCAGCAGTTACGGGGGTTCCTACGAGCAGTACTTC

clone size: .
D gene: .
V gene: TRBV7-9
J gene: TRBJ1-4
CDR3 protein: CASLLRDATNEKLFF
CDR3 DNA: TGTGCCAGCCTTCTCAGGGATGCAACTAATGAAAAACTGTTTTTT

clone size: .
D gene: .
V gene: TRBV18
J gene: TRBJ2-7
CDR3 protein: CASSSQGDEQYF
CDR3 DNA: TGTGCCAGCTCATCCCAGGGAGACGAGCAGTACTTC

clone size: .
D gene: .
V gene: TRBV6-1
J gene: TRBJ1-5
CDR3 protein: CASSEGLGNQPQHF
CDR3 DNA: TGTGCCAGCAGTGAAGGTCTCGGCAATCAGCCCCAGCATTTT

clone size: .
D gene: .
V gene: TRBV19
J gene: TRBJ1-2
CDR3 protein: CASSMAPPRDGNYGYTF
CDR3 DNA: TGTGCCAGTAGTATGGCCCCTCCCCGGGACGGTAACTATGGCTACACCTTC

clone size: .
D gene: .
V gene: TRBV6-5
J gene: TRBJ1-4
CDR3 protein: CASSYSFQNEKLFF
CDR3 DNA: TGTGCCAGCAGTTACTCGTTCCAAAATGAAAAACTGTTTTTT

clone size: .
D gene: .
V gene: TRBV18
J gene: TRBJ2-3
CDR3 protein: CASSLFRGTDTQYF
CDR3 DNA: TGTGCCAGCTCCCTCTTCCGAGGAACAGATACGCAGTATTTT

clone size: .
D gene: .
V gene: TRBV19
J gene: TRBJ1-2
CDR3 protein: CASSMKVYGYTF
CDR3 DNA: TGTGCCAGTAGTATGAAGGTTTATGGCTACACCTTC

clone size: once
D gene: .
V gene: TRBV18
J gene: TRBJ2-7
CDR3 protein: CASSSGQLPSYEQYF
CDR3 DNA: TGTGCCAGCTCATCAGGACAGCTCCCCTCCTACGAGCAGTACTTC

clone size: once
D gene: .
V gene: TRBV19
J gene: TRBJ1-5
CDR3 protein: CASSIDPGQPQHF
CDR3 DNA: TGTGCCAGTAGTATAGACCCCGGTCAGCCCCAGCATTTT

clone size: .
D gene: .
V gene: TRBV20-1
J gene: TRBJ2-7
CDR3 protein: CSASGGGYFSYEQYF
CDR3 DNA: TGCAGTGCTAGTGGAGGGGGCTATTTCTCCTACGAGCAGTACTTC

clone size: .
D gene: .
V gene: TRBV4-2
J gene: TRBJ2-2
CDR3 protein: CASSHLAGKTGELFF
CDR3 DNA: TGTGCCAGCAGCCATCTCGCGGGTAAAACCGGGGAGCTGTTTTTT